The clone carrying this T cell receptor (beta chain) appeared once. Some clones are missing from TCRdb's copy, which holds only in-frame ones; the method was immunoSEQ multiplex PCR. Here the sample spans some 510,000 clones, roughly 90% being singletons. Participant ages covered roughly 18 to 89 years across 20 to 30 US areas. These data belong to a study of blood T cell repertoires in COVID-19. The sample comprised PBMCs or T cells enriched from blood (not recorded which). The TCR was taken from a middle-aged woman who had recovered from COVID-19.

The CDR3 protein is CASSEGVGAGVQPQHF. The CDR3, as DNA: TGTGCCAGCAGTGAAGGGGTTGGGGCAGGGGTCCAGCCCCAGCATTTT. The chain links TRBV2 to TRBJ1-5, with a tentative D call TRBD1 (6 bases). In germline, CDR1 is SNHLY, CDR2 FYNNEI. This CDR3 comprises 16 residues. V gave up 1 base and J gave up 7 bases, with 17 bases separating them.